Presented here are 29 T cell receptor beta chains from one specimen sequenced in a study of blood T cell repertoires in COVID-19. Method: immunoSEQ multiplex PCR; TCRdb's copy keeps in-frame clones and lacks some. The table records fewer than 85,000 clones, 82% of them present only once. Sequencing was carried out using peripheral blood. These receptor sequences come from a woman aged 60-70 years with acute or convalescent COVID-19.

A word on this clone: Other DNA variants within this sample encode the same CDR3. The rearrangement links TRBV12-3 or TRBV12-4 to TRBJ2-7; D not certain. The CDR3 has 13 amino acids. The V gene lost 3 bases and the J gene lost 2 bases, with 8 bases spanning the gap. CDR3 bases: TGTGCCAGCAGTTTGGGCCAGACCTACGAGCAGTACTTC. Amino acid sequence: CASSLGQTYEQYF.

V usage is TRBV2 and J usage is TRBJ1-1; no reliable D call. This CDR3 comprises 13 residues. Trimming took 2 bases from V and 7 from J, leaving 11 bases between them. Germline V gene sequence: CDR1 SNHLY, CDR2 FYNNEI. The CDR3 loop is CASSEWEGGEAFF. The CDR3 DNA follows: TGTGCCAGCAGTGAATGGGAGGGTGGTGAAGCTTTCTTT.

The CDR3 sequence is CSVTQGAPGYGYTF. DNA for the CDR3: TGCAGCGTTACACAGGGGGCGCCCGGCTATGGCTACACCTTC. The rearrangement uses TRBV29-1 and TRBJ1-2; 9 bases are a match to TRBD1. Germline CDR1 SQVTM, CDR2 ANQGSEA. With V trimmed by 5 bases and J by 4 bases, 8 bases remained unmatched. This CDR3 has 14 amino acids.

The chain couples TRBV7-2 to TRBJ1-2; perhaps TRBD1 as D (5 bases). V was shortened by 3 bases and J by 8 bases, with 10 bases between the two germline ends. CDR1 is SGHTA, CDR2 FQGNSA, per germline. The CDR3 has 12 amino acids. The CDR3 DNA is TGTGCCAGCAGCTTCGGGGGGGACGGCTACACCTTC. Protein: CASSFGGDGYTF.

The CDR3 DNA is TGTGCCAGCAGTTCCAGGACTAGCGGGAGTGGTTTGGATACGCAGTATTTT. This codes for CASSSRTSGSGLDTQYF. This chain links TRBV6-2 or TRBV6-3 with TRBJ2-3; TRBD2 matches at 13 bases. The CDR3 spans 17 residues. Germline CDR1 MNHEY, CDR2 SVGEGT. The J segment lost 6 bases and the V segment lost 4 bases, leaving 10 bases of the junction unmatched.

This chain joins TRBV20-1 and TRBJ2-5, with 8 bases that match TRBD1. Germline V lookup: CDR1 DFQATT, CDR2 SNEGSKA (reference sequence). The V gene end was trimmed by 7 bases and the J gene end by 4 bases; junction bases not matched to a gene: 2. The CDR3 runs to 11 residues. The CDR3 region has the DNA TGCAGTGGCGACAGGGGAGAGACCCAGTACTTC. Its translation: CSGDRGETQYF.

The chain links TRBV7-2 to TRBJ2-3; TRBD2 agrees at 9 bases. Losses at the gene ends were 2 bases for V and 6 bases for J; bases not matched to a gene: 12. From germline, CDR1 is SGHTA and CDR2 FQGNSA. The CDR3 runs to 17 residues. CDR3 in DNA: TGTGCCAGCAGCTTACCCAGCGGGGGGCCCAAAGGGGATACGCAGTATTTT. Its translation: CASSLPSGGPKGDTQYF.

V gene TRBV11-1 combines with J gene TRBJ2-1; 8 nucleotides agree with TRBD2. With V trimmed by 6 bases and J by 10 bases, 8 bases remained unmatched. The CDR3 runs 13 residues. CDR1 is SGHAT and CDR2 is FQDESV in the germline V gene (reference sequence). The CDR3 nucleotides read TGTGCCAGCAGTTTCGGACTAGCTGGGGAGCAGTTCTTC. This codes for CASSFGLAGEQFF.

Here the CDR3 reads CASSSLAGGSDEQFF. Here the CDR3 DNA reads TGCGCCAGCAGCTCTCTAGCGGGGGGATCGGATGAGCAGTTCTTC. This chain uses TRBV5-1 with TRBJ2-1; 11 bases are shared with TRBD2. The CDR3 totals 15 residues. The J segment lost 8 bases and the V segment lost 3 bases, leaving 7 bases of the junction unmatched. CDR1 is SGHRS and CDR2 is YFSETQ in the germline V gene.

The chain has TRBV4-1 and TRBJ1-5; D gene ambiguous. The germline V gene has CDR1 MGHRA and CDR2 YSYEKL. This CDR3 contains 14 residues. The V end was cut by 4 bases, the J end by 6 bases, with 13 bases between. The CDR3 region has the DNA TGCGCCAGCAGCCCCCCCGGGGTCAGTCAGCCCCAGCATTTT. Translation: CASSPPGVSQPQHF.

The chain uses TRBV5-5 and TRBJ2-7; 12 bases are a match to TRBD2. Unmatched junction bases numbered 0, after V lost 3 bases and J lost 2 bases. From germline, CDR1 is SGHKS and CDR2 YYEKEE (reference sequence). CDR3 size: 14 residues. CDR3 sequence (DNA): TGTGCCAGCAGCTGGACTAGCGGGGCCTACGAGCAGTACTTC. Its translation is CASSWTSGAYEQYF.

The genes are TRBV19 and TRBJ1-1, with no clear D. The V gene lost 4 bases and the J gene lost 0 bases, with 6 bases spanning the gap. The CDR3 has 13 amino acids. Looked up from germline, CDR1 is LNHDA and CDR2 is SQIVND (reference sequence). The CDR3 region has the DNA TGTGCCAGTAGTACAACAATGAACACTGAAGCTTTCTTT. Protein product: CASSTTMNTEAFF.

V and J are TRBV29-1 and TRBJ2-5; TRBD2 matches at 7 bases. CDR1 SQVTM and CDR2 ANQGSEA come from the germline V gene. The CDR3 is 15 residues long. V was clipped by 0 bases and J by 5 bases; unmatched bases: 9. CDR3 amino acids: CSVEDGWGAGETQYF. CDR3 DNA: TGCAGCGTTGAAGATGGATGGGGAGCGGGGGAGACCCAGTACTTC.

The chain recombines TRBV3-1 (or the pseudogene TRBV3-2) with TRBJ2-4; 9 bases are a match to TRBD1. Losses at the gene ends were 6 bases for V and 11 bases for J; bases not matched to a gene: 14. The germline gives CDR1 LGHDT, CDR2 YNNKEL (reference sequence). The CDR3 is 15 amino acids. CDR3 DNA: TGTGCCAGCAGTTCACGTCCCGGGACAGGGAACTTTCAGTACTTC. Translated, it gives CASSSRPGTGNFQYF.

The chain joins TRBV5-1 to TRBJ1-3; the match to TRBD1 covers 10 bases. The CDR3 sequence is 17 residues long. Germline V gene sequence: CDR1 SGHRS, CDR2 YFSETQ. V shed 4 bases and J 0 bases; nucleotides not matched to a gene: 7. The CDR3 DNA reads TGCGCCAGCAGCCCGTTGGACAGGGGGAGCTCTGGAAACACCATATATTTT. Translated, it gives CASSPLDRGSSGNTIYF.

V usage is TRBV5-1 and J usage is TRBJ2-5; the match to TRBD1 covers 7 bases. Germline loops: CDR1 SGHRS, CDR2 YFSETQ. With 2 bases clipped from V and 3 bases from J, the junction kept 7 bases outside the gene matches. The CDR3 totals 15 residues. The DNA for the CDR3 is TGCGCCAGCAGCTTTACGACAGGGTCTAAAGAGACCCAGTACTTC. As protein: CASSFTTGSKETQYF.

The rearrangement links TRBV29-1 to TRBJ1-3; no firm D call. CDR1 is SQVTM, CDR2 ANQGSEA, per germline. The CDR3 extends over 13 amino acids. With 7 bases removed from V and 4 bases from J, the gap between germline ends came to 14 bases. The CDR3 protein is CSAQRLKGNTIYF. CDR3 sequence (DNA): TGCAGCGCGCAGAGGCTTAAAGGAAACACCATATATTTT. Full variable domain (rest looked up from reference TRBV29-1 and TRBJ1-3): SAVISQKPSRDICQRGTSLTIQCQVDSQVTMMFWYRQQPGQSLTLIATANQGSEATYESGFVIDKFPISRPNLTFSTLTVSNMSPEDSSIYLCSAQRLKGNTIYFGEGSWLTVV.

The rearrangement joins TRBV28 to TRBJ1-5; TRBD1 aligns across 7 bases. Losses at the gene ends were 5 bases for V and 5 bases for J; bases not matched to a gene: 3. This CDR3 is built from 13 residues. The germline V gene encodes CDR1 MDHEN and CDR2 SYDVKM. The CDR3 sequence is CASSTGAYQPQHF. CDR3 bases: TGTGCCAGCAGTACAGGGGCCTATCAGCCCCAGCATTTT.

The chain carries TRBV9 and TRBJ2-5, with 10 bases identical to TRBD2. Germline CDR1 reads SGDLS; CDR2 reads YYNGEE. The CDR3 extends over 15 amino acids. V lost 3 bases to trimming and J lost 5 bases; unmatched junction nucleotides: 7. In DNA form, the CDR3 reads TGTGCCAGCAGCGCTAGCGGGGGCGTTCGCGAGACCCAGTACTTC. This gives the protein CASSASGGVRETQYF.

The chain uses TRBV9 and TRBJ2-1, with D perhaps matching TRBD1 (6 bases). This CDR3 region has 15 residues. Germline V gene lookup returns CDR1 SGDLS and CDR2 YYNGEE. Trimming cost V 4 bases and J 7 bases, with 18 bases left between them. CDR3 sequence: CASSSPKYRDNEQFF. The CDR3 DNA is TGTGCCAGCAGCTCTCCGAAATACAGGGATAATGAGCAGTTCTTC.

As DNA, the CDR3 is TGTGCCAGCAGTTACAGGGGCGAAGGTTCACCCCTCCACTTT. Protein: CASSYRGEGSPLHF. The V gene is TRBV6-5, the J gene TRBJ1-6; perhaps TRBD1 as D (5 bases). V lost 2 bases and J lost 9, with 11 bases in between. The CDR3 runs 14 residues. The V gene's germline CDR1 is MNHEY and CDR2 SVGAGI.

The chain has TRBV10-3 and TRBJ2-2; 9 bases match TRBD2. The CDR3 extends over 18 amino acids. V gave up 0 bases and J gave up 4 bases; unmatched junction bases: 9. CDR1 is ENHRY and CDR2 is SYGVKD in the germline V gene. The CDR3 protein is CAISESASGIAITGELFF. The DNA for the CDR3 is TGTGCCATCAGTGAGTCCGCTAGCGGGATCGCCATCACCGGGGAGCTGTTTTTT.

The chain recombines TRBV7-9 with TRBJ1-3; D gene unclear. The CDR3 consists of 16 residues. CDR1 SEHNR and CDR2 FQNEAQ come from the germline V gene (reference sequence). The V end lost 0 bases, the J end lost 0 bases, and 9 bases lay between the germline ends. This CDR3 reads CASSLAAASSGNTIYF. CDR3 bases: TGTGCCAGCAGCTTAGCGGCGGCGAGCTCTGGAAACACCATATATTTT.

The chain joins TRBV20-1 to TRBJ1-2; possibly TRBD1 for D (6 bases). Germline V gene lookup returns CDR1 DFQATT and CDR2 SNEGSKA (reference sequence). Trimming took off 5 bases at V and 6 bases at J, with 7 bases between the two ends. There are 10 residues in the CDR3. CDR3 amino acids: CSAYRDGYTF. The CDR3 region has the DNA TGCAGTGCTTACAGGGATGGCTACACCTTC.

The chain employs TRBV5-1 and TRBJ2-2; 8 bases align to TRBD2. V lost 1 base to trimming and J lost 3 bases; unmatched junction nucleotides: 8. This CDR3 comprises 17 residues. Germline CDR1 is SGHRS and CDR2 is YFSETQ. Written as DNA, the CDR3 is TGCGCCAGCAGCTTGCTAGCGGGTTCCAGCGACACCGGGGAGCTGTTTTTT. Translating it yields CASSLLAGSSDTGELFF.

The gene calls are TRBV18 and TRBJ2-5; 8 nucleotides agree with TRBD2. Trimming at V came to 5 bases and at J to 5 bases, leaving 13 bases not matched to a gene. The CDR3 is 16 amino acids. Per the germline V gene, CDR1 is KGHSH and CDR2 is LQKENI. The CDR3 nucleotides read TGTGCCAGCTCAGCTGTCAGCGGGAGTCGAGGGGAGACCCAGTACTTC. It yields the protein CASSAVSGSRGETQYF.

The rearrangement uses TRBV10-2 and TRBJ1-1; a possible D gene is TRBD1 (5 bases). Germline V gives CDR1 WSHSY, CDR2 SAAADI. This CDR3 has 13 residues. The ends were cut back, 3 bases at V and 7 bases at J, with 12 bases in the middle. In DNA form, the CDR3 reads TGCGCCAGCAGTGACGTCCTTACAGGTGAAGCTTTCTTT. Amino acids: CASSDVLTGEAFF.

A single count supports this clone. The rearrangement uses TRBV3-1 (or the pseudogene TRBV3-2) and TRBJ1-1, with D perhaps matching TRBD1 (5 bases). CDR3 length equals 14 residues. Germline CDR1 and CDR2: LGHDT and YNNKEL (reference sequence). V was pared by 3 bases and J by 5 bases, with 13 bases between. CDR3 in DNA: TGTGCCAGCAGCCAGTCTTCAGGGCGGACTGAAGCTTTCTTT. It encodes CASSQSSGRTEAFF.

The genes are TRBV7-9 and TRBJ1-5, with a weak D call TRBD1 (5 bases). The CDR3 totals 16 residues. V lost 1 base to trimming and J lost 2 bases, with 12 bases between them. Germline V CDR1 and CDR2: SEHNR, FQNEAQ (reference sequence). Written as DNA, the CDR3 is TGTGCCAGCAGCTTAGTCCAGGGTACGGGCAATCAGCCCCAGCATTTT. As protein: CASSLVQGTGNQPQHF.